The sequence of this T cell receptor beta chain was determined in a study of blood T cell repertoires in COVID-19. Study information: Italy, Spain and the United States were the sources of the convalescent and acute COVID-19 samples. The cDNA or gDNA used as material had been derived from T cells, B-cell-depleted T cells, or PBMCs.

The CDR3 loop spans 14 amino acids. The V segment lost 6 bases and the J segment 1 base; nucleotides outside the gene matches: 5. CDR1 and CDR2 (germline): MNHEY, SMNVEV (reference sequence). In the authors' workflow: Reference gene primers were amplified, and this amplification served to estimate nucleated cell counts. The repertoire was sequenced with immunoSEQ multiplex PCR; TCRdb's copy has only in-frame clones and lacks some. V and J calls and clone size are as listed in that table; D and trimming were resolved from the DNA. The table includes under 130,000 clones, 65% to 80% detected once. The sequence was collected from a woman aged 70-85 years with acute or convalescent COVID-19. The chain recombines TRBV27 with TRBJ1-1; 7 nucleotides align to TRBD1. The specimen sequenced was peripheral blood. The CDR3 spells CASRPTGQNTEAFF. CDR3 coding DNA: TGTGCCAGCAGGCCGACAGGGCAGAACACTGAAGCTTTCTTT.